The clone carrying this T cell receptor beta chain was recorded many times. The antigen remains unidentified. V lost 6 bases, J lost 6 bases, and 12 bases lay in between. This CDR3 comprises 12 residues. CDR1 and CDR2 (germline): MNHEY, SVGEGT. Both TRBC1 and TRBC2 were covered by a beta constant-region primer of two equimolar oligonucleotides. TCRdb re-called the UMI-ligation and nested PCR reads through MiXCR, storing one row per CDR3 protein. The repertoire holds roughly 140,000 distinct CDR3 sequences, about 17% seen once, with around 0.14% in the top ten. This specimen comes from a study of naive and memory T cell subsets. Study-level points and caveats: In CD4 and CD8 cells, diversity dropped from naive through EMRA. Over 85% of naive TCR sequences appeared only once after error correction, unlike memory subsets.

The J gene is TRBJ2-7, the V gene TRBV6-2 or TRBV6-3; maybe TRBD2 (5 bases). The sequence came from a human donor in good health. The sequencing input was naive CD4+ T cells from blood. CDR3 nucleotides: TGTGCCAGCAGCCGGGGTGGTAGCGAGCAGTACTTC. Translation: CASSRGGSEQYF.